This T cell receptor beta chain was sequenced for a study of T-cell reconstitution after alpha-beta-depleted transplantation in children (dated by TCRdb to 2015 to 2016). Looking at the study overall: T-cell immune reconstitution after TCRalphabeta/CD19-depleted allogeneic hematopoietic cell transplantation in children was quantitatively tracked in the study by means of TCR repertoire profiling. The research as a whole found: Hyperexpanded clone frequencies declined over subsequent months; after one year, T-cell counts and TCRbeta diversity were mostly attributed to newly produced T cells. The high TCRbeta diversity at day 60 in some patients was ascribed to recipient T cells and intrathymic progenitors that had survived conditioning. The apparently early alphabetaT-cell count recovery about two months after transplant was reportedly dependent on only several hundred rapidly expanded clones derived from non-depleted graft cells.

The method behind the library was PCR. TCRdb lists the instrument as Illumina HiSeq 2500. TCR libraries were prepared with molecular barcoding, using unique molecular identifiers to normalize TCRbeta repertoire quantification. Using fastp at Q25 and MiXCR, TCRdb reprocessed the public reads and kept productive beta chains. Each CDR3 protein gets just one entry, which takes the most common genes and DNA from the rows behind it. This sample gives just over 950,000 distinct CDR3 sequences in total; around 30% of them show up just once. The ten largest clonotypes hold more than 25% of the sample. What the treatment or condition label conveys for this sample: allogeneic hematopoietic cell transplantation with graft depleted of TCRalphabeta T cells and CD19 B cells. The transplant recipients were children given TCRalphabeta/CD19-depleted allogeneic hematopoietic cell grafts. With regard to this clonotype: Its binding antigen is unknown. No quality values exist for individual bases; no much larger clone is one base distant.

Sequenced material: PBMCs, mostly from graft donor cells, taken 360 days after TCRalphabeta/CD19-depleted stem cell transplant. The receptor comes from a boy under three years old who had a stem cell transplant for SCID, so the T cells may come from the graft donor.

The DNA sequence is given as TGTGCCAGCAGCTTACCGGGACATACCACAGATACGCAGTATTTT. Translated, this gives CASSLPGHTTDTQYF. The sequence links TRBV7-9 to TRBJ2-3, with TRBD1 tentatively as D gene (6 bases match). As encoded in the germline V gene (reference sequence), CDR1 is SEHNR while CDR2 is FQNEAQ. From the cysteine up to the phenylalanine, the CDR3 has a length of 15 residues. Left in the record is the CDR3 DNA by itself, 45 bases read in frame from the first base. The V and J ends are trimmed by 2 bases and 2 bases, leaving 11 bases between them.